Below, 28 T cell receptor beta chains from the same sample are listed, as sequenced in a study of T-cell memory formation after mild COVID-19 (dated by TCRdb to about 2021). Receptors were amplified or captured by 5' RACE. Data came from an Illumina NovaSeq 6000. The public reads were quality trimmed at Q25 with fastp and then assembled into clones with MiXCR by TCRdb, keeping productive beta chains. One record per CDR3 amino acid sequence lists the most common genes and DNA. The sample table lists 180,000 or so distinct CDR3 sequences, approximately 16% of them with a count of one. Just over 2% of the sample belongs to the ten largest clones. The specimen was PBMCs or a T cell subset sorted from them (not recorded which). The source of these receptors is an adult woman who had mild COVID-19 (a few samples of this study predate the infection). The sample titles of this study are shuffled in the database, so cell type and time point are left out; the donor was told from shared clones.

This clonotype was seen only a few times. The J gene is TRBJ2-3, the V gene TRBV4-2, with 9 bases identical to TRBD2. The V and J ends lost 4 bases and 4 bases, in that order; junction bases with no gene match: 6. The germline gives CDR1 LGHNA, CDR2 YNFKEQ. The CDR3 length is 15 residues. Here the CDR3 DNA reads TGTGCCAGCAGCCCCGGGACTAGCATGGCAGATACGCAGTATTTT. As protein: CASSPGTSMADTQYF.

This chain joins TRBV3-1 and TRBJ1-2, with a possible D match to TRBD1 (5 bases). From germline, CDR1 is LGHDT and CDR2 YNNKEL (reference sequence). V dropped 1 base and J dropped 6 bases, with 12 bases sitting between them. The CDR3 loop spans 14 amino acids. The CDR3 here is CASSQGLAGNGYTF. The DNA for the CDR3 is TGTGCCAGCAGCCAAGGATTGGCAGGGAATGGCTACACCTTC.

The V call is TRBV4-1, the J call TRBJ2-2; 7 bases align to TRBD2. The CDR3 extends over 16 amino acids. V shed 0 bases and J 6 bases; nucleotides not matched to a gene: 7. Germline CDR1 MGHRA, CDR2 YSYEKL. The CDR3 DNA follows: TGCGCCAGCAGCCAAGACCCTAGCGGAGGCGCCGGGGAGCTGTTTTTT. Its translation is CASSQDPSGGAGELFF.

The chain recombines TRBV5-1 with TRBJ2-7; perhaps TRBD2 as D (6 bases). Germline lookup yields CDR1 SGHRS and CDR2 YFSETQ. The CDR3 consists of 17 residues. V was cut by 0 bases and J by 0 bases, with 16 bases left in between. The CDR3 is CASSLAADGEASYEQYF. The CDR3 region has the DNA TGCGCCAGCAGCTTGGCCGCCGATGGGGAGGCCTCCTACGAGCAGTACTTC.

This clonotype turned up a few times. This rearrangement joins TRBV18 to TRBJ1-2; 8 bases match TRBD1. The germline gives CDR1 KGHSH, CDR2 LQKENI. This CDR3 has 15 amino acids. Losses at the gene ends were 2 bases for V and 3 bases for J; bases not matched to a gene: 5. CDR3 residues: CASSPTIQGDYGYTF. CDR3 DNA: TGTGCCAGCTCACCAACGATACAGGGGGACTATGGCTACACCTTC.

This clonotype was found a few times. This rearrangement joins TRBV14 to TRBJ2-2; no firm D call. Trimming took off 4 bases at V and 5 bases at J, with 11 bases between the two ends. The CDR3 consists of 14 residues. Per the germline V gene, CDR1 is SGHDN and CDR2 is FVKESK. The CDR3 region has the DNA TGTGCCAGCAGCCGCCAGTTGGAAACCGGGGAGCTGTTTTTT. Its protein product is CASSRQLETGELFF.

V gene TRBV9 combines with J gene TRBJ2-1; 9 bases fit TRBD2. The CDR3 runs to 16 residues. Germline V gene sequence: CDR1 SGDLS, CDR2 YYNGEE. V trimming: 0 bases; J trimming: 9 bases; junction bases outside the gene matches: 10. The CDR3 loop reads CASSVASSGRSAEQFF. CDR3 nucleotides: TGTGCCAGCAGCGTAGCTAGTAGCGGGAGAAGTGCTGAGCAGTTCTTC. Drawing the rest from reference TRBV9 and TRBJ2-1, the complete variable domain is DSGVTQTPKHLITATGQRVTLRCSPRSGDLSVYWYQQSLDQGLQFLIQYYNGEERAKGNILERFSAQQFPDLHSELNLSSLELGDSALYFCASSVASSGRSAEQFFGPGTRLTVL.

This clonotype was detected many times. This chain connects TRBV9 to TRBJ1-6, with TRBD1 identical over 9 bases. This CDR3 comprises 16 residues. The germline V gene has CDR1 SGDLS and CDR2 YYNGEE. V shed 4 bases and J 6 bases; nucleotides not matched to a gene: 8. CDR3 bases: TGTGCCAGCAGCCCCCGGACAGGGGAGAGTAATTCACCCCTCCACTTT. Translation: CASSPRTGESNSPLHF.

This chain links TRBV11-3 with TRBJ2-3, with D uncertain. The V and J ends lost 3 bases and 3 bases respectively, with 16 bases between them. The CDR3 covers 16 residues. Germline CDR1 reads SGHNT; CDR2 reads YENEEA. The CDR3 protein is CASSLGRVMGTDTQYF. As DNA, the CDR3 is TGTGCCAGCAGCTTGGGAAGGGTGATGGGAACAGATACGCAGTATTTT.

This clonotype was counted between two and nine times. The chain couples TRBV5-1 to TRBJ1-3; D might be TRBD1 (5 bases). Germline loops: CDR1 SGHRS, CDR2 YFSETQ. Deletions cut 3 bases from V and 0 bases from J, with 10 bases between. The CDR3 totals 15 residues. As DNA, the CDR3 is TGCGCCAGCAGCTCCCGGACATCCTCTGGAAACACCATATATTTT. It translates to CASSSRTSSGNTIYF.

The chain employs TRBV6-5 and TRBJ2-7, with 8 bases matching TRBD1. The V segment lost 0 bases and the J segment 4 bases; nucleotides outside the gene matches: 8. Per the germline V gene, CDR1 is MNHEY and CDR2 is SVGAGI. The CDR3 runs to 16 residues. The CDR3 loop reads CASSYSSQGALYEQYF. DNA for the CDR3: TGTGCCAGCAGTTACTCGTCCCAGGGGGCCCTTTACGAGCAGTACTTC.

The chain employs TRBV6-5 and TRBJ2-1, with TRBD2 identical over 7 bases. The CDR3 is 16 amino acids. Germline loops: CDR1 MNHEY, CDR2 SVGAGI. The ends lost 2 bases at V and 4 bases at J; junction bases unmatched: 8. The CDR3 here is CASSYAPASGYNEQFF. The CDR3 DNA reads TGTGCCAGCAGTTACGCCCCTGCTAGCGGTTACAATGAGCAGTTCTTC.

The J gene is TRBJ1-1, the V gene TRBV5-6; 9 bases are a match to TRBD1. The CDR3 runs to 15 residues. J lost 3 bases, V lost 2 bases, and 5 bases had no gene match. Germline values: CDR1 SGHDT, CDR2 YYEEEE. The DNA for the CDR3 is TGTGCCAGCAGCTTCGTACAGGGGGCTGACACTGAAGCTTTCTTT. It specifies CASSFVQGADTEAFF.

This clonotype turned up a few times. This chain uses TRBV27 with TRBJ2-3, with a weak D call TRBD1 (6 bases). V dropped 5 bases and J dropped 3 bases, with 15 bases sitting between them. There are 15 residues in the CDR3. Germline V gene data show CDR1 as MNHEY and CDR2 as SMNVEV (reference sequence). The CDR3 here is CASSPPRTDTDTQYF. As DNA, the CDR3 is TGTGCCAGCAGTCCGCCCAGGACAGATACAGATACGCAGTATTTT.

This clonotype occurred many times. This sequence joins TRBV5-1 and TRBJ2-4, with 11 bases lining up with TRBD2. Germline V gives CDR1 SGHRS, CDR2 YFSETQ. Trimming cost V 4 bases and J 0 bases; bases outside gene matches: 0. The CDR3 covers 15 residues. The CDR3 reads CASSGLAGAKNIQYF. The CDR3 region has the DNA TGCGCCAGCAGCGGACTAGCGGGAGCCAAAAACATTCAGTACTTC.

This clonotype came up a few times. The chain recombines TRBV5-4 with TRBJ1-2, with TRBD1 as a possible D gene (5 bases). This CDR3 has 14 amino acids. Trimming took 4 bases from V and 2 from J, leaving 12 bases between them. From germline, CDR1 is SGHNT and CDR2 YYREEE (reference sequence). Written as DNA, the CDR3 is TGTGCCAGCAGCCCAGGGACGGTGAACTATGGCTACACCTTC. Translation: CASSPGTVNYGYTF.

This rearrangement joins TRBV9 to TRBJ1-2; 7 bases agree with TRBD1. The CDR3 length is 14 residues. The ends lost 5 bases at V and 2 bases at J; junction bases unmatched: 6. Germline lookup yields CDR1 SGDLS and CDR2 YYNGEE. The CDR3 sequence is CASRAPGQNYGYTF. The DNA of the CDR3 is TGTGCCAGCAGGGCTCCGGGACAGAACTATGGCTACACCTTC.

This clonotype was recorded at least ten times. The V gene is TRBV4-1, the J gene TRBJ2-3; D is perhaps TRBD2 (6 bases). V was pared by 4 bases and J by 0 bases, with 11 bases between. Germline V gene sequence: CDR1 MGHRA, CDR2 YSYEKL. The CDR3 has 15 residues. As DNA, the CDR3 is TGCGCCAGCAGCCCCCTGGGGACTAGCACAGATACGCAGTATTTT. It is translated as CASSPLGTSTDTQYF.

This clonotype was detected a few times. This sequence joins TRBV10-3 and TRBJ2-5; D perhaps matches TRBD1 (5 bases). Germline CDR1 is ENHRY and CDR2 is SYGVKD. There are 13 residues in the CDR3. V dropped 6 bases and J dropped 3 bases, with 11 bases sitting between them. Here the CDR3 reads CAIRRRDKETQYF. The CDR3 nucleotides are TGTGCCATCAGGCGCAGGGATAAAGAGACCCAGTACTTC.

This clonotype was detected ten times or more. V and J are TRBV7-2 and TRBJ2-3; TRBD1 aligns across 8 bases. V trimming: 3 bases; J trimming: 0 bases; junction bases outside the gene matches: 2. The CDR3 length is 15 residues. Germline values: CDR1 SGHTA, CDR2 FQGNSA. The CDR3 region has the DNA TGTGCCAGCAGCTTGGACAGGGATAGCACAGATACGCAGTATTTT. Encoded protein: CASSLDRDSTDTQYF.

This clonotype appeared many times. A read error may account for a junction end that differs from germline. This sequence joins TRBV7-2 and TRBJ2-3; no clear D. CDR3 size: 13 residues. Germline loops: CDR1 SGHTA, CDR2 FQGNSA. For the CDR3, the DNA is TGTGCCAGCAGTTTAGTCGGCACAGATACGCAGTATTTT. Translation: CASSLVGTDTQYF.

This chain joins TRBV12-3 or TRBV12-4 and TRBJ2-4; TRBD1 agrees at 8 bases. Germline trimming cut 5 bases from V and 0 bases from J; bases unmatched to any gene: 12. The CDR3 covers 18 residues. This chain's CDR3 is CASSPRGRGNIAKNIQYF. CDR3 nucleotides: TGTGCCAGCAGTCCCAGGGGGCGAGGGAACATAGCCAAAAACATTCAGTACTTC.

The V call is TRBV7-6, the J call TRBJ2-7, with D possibly being TRBD2 (5 bases). Trimming cost V 5 bases and J 4 bases, with 12 bases left between them. The germline gives CDR1 SGHVS, CDR2 FNYEAQ. This CDR3 is 13 amino acids long. The CDR3 DNA sequence: TGTGCCAGCAGCAGTCCGGACTCGTACGAGCAGTACTTC. Protein product: CASSSPDSYEQYF.

This sequence joins TRBV30 and TRBJ2-7; 10 positions match TRBD1. Germline lookup yields CDR1 GTSNPN and CDR2 SVGIG (reference sequence). This CDR3 contains 14 residues. V shed 2 bases, J shed 2 bases, and the junction held 3 bases outside the gene matches. CDR3 nucleotide sequence: TGTGCCTGGAGTTGGGACAGGGGCCCCTACGAGCAGTACTTC. As protein: CAWSWDRGPYEQYF.

This clonotype showed up just a few times. The chain uses TRBV6-1 and TRBJ2-3, with 8 bases that match TRBD1. J gave up 8 bases and V 5 bases, and 9 bases lay outside the gene matches. Per the germline V gene, CDR1 is MNHNS and CDR2 is SASEGT. The CDR3 extends over 14 amino acids. The CDR3 sequence: CASSWGQEPPTQYF. Here the CDR3 DNA reads TGTGCCAGCAGTTGGGGACAGGAGCCCCCTACGCAGTATTTT.

The chain links TRBV20-1 to TRBJ2-7; 7 bases are shared with TRBD2. Unmatched junction bases numbered 5, after V lost 0 bases and J lost 0 bases. The CDR3 is 15 residues long. Germline V gives CDR1 DFQATT, CDR2 SNEGSKA (reference sequence). Written as DNA, the CDR3 is TGCAGTGCTAGAGATCTTGGCGGGGGCTCCTACGAGCAGTACTTC. It yields the protein CSARDLGGGSYEQYF.

This clonotype has more than one count but fewer than ten. The CDR3 loop reads CSARGRLAGNEQFF. CDR3 sequence (DNA): TGCAGTGCTAGAGGAAGGCTAGCCGGCAATGAGCAGTTCTTC. V and J are TRBV20-1 and TRBJ2-1, with TRBD2 as a possible D gene (5 bases). Per germline, CDR1 DFQATT and CDR2 SNEGSKA (reference sequence). This CDR3 has 14 amino acids. V lost 1 base and J lost 6, with 13 bases in between.

The chain has TRBV6-5 and TRBJ2-3, with TRBD2 identical over 8 bases. The germline gives CDR1 MNHEY, CDR2 SVGAGI. After removal of 0 bases from V and 1 base from J, the junction contained 3 bases not matched to a gene. The CDR3 is 16 amino acids. This chain's CDR3 is CASSYSFSGGTDTQYF. The CDR3 coding sequence is TGTGCCAGCAGTTACTCGTTTAGCGGGGGCACAGATACGCAGTATTTT.